The rows below give T cell receptor beta chains drawn from one sample of a study of CD8+ T cells in alopecia areata. Method: immunoSEQ multiplex PCR; TCRdb's copy keeps in-frame clones and lacks some. The sample comprises some 170,000 clones, about 72% of which are singletons, and around 10% rests with the top ten. Here the sequenced sample was CD8+ T cells sorted from blood, taken at week 0. Every receptor here comes from a human donor with alopecia areata. Each CDR3 is given with its conserved first and last residue. The D gene is left open where the match is weak. Clone sizes are given selectively: once, few, many, or a class where the clone is expanded.

d_call,cdr3_length,clone_size,v_call,j_call,cdr3_nt,cdr3_aa
-,11,-,TRBV4-1,TRBJ2-1,TGCGCCAGCAGACTCGGGACCAGGCAGTTCTTC,CASRLGTRQFF
-,12,-,TRBV2,TRBJ1-6,TGTGCCAGCAGTGAGGTCCGCCCACCCCTCCACTTT,CASSEVRPPLHF
TRBD1,14,-,TRBV2,TRBJ2-3,TGTGCCAGCAGCGAGGGACAGGGTTCAGATACGCAGTATTTT,CASSEGQGSDTQYF
-,11,-,TRBV4-2,TRBJ1-1,TGTGCCAGCAGCCCCGGGGTTGAAGCTTTCTTT,CASSPGVEAFF
-,11,-,TRBV12-5,TRBJ1-2,TGTGCTAGTGGTTTGGTACTAGAGTACACCTTC,CASGLVLEYTF
-,14,-,TRBV7-9,TRBJ1-6,TGTGCCAGCAGCTCCTCGTATCGGGGTTCACCCCTCCACTTT,CASSSSYRGSPLHF
TRBD1,14,-,TRBV27,TRBJ1-2,TGTGCCAGCAGTCCCCCGGGACAGGGGCATGGCTACACCTTC,CASSPPGQGHGYTF
TRBD1,15,-,TRBV7-9,TRBJ2-5,TGTGCCAGCAGCACCCGCCGGACAGGGGGAAAGACCCAGTACTTC,CASSTRRTGGKTQYF
-,14,-,TRBV9,TRBJ2-7,TGTGCCAGCAGTTTGACAGCTTCTCCCTACGAGCAGTACTTC,CASSLTASPYEQYF
-,15,-,TRBV13,TRBJ1-2,TGTGCCAGCAGCTTTGGAACAGGGAATAACTATGGCTACACCTTC,CASSFGTGNNYGYTF
-,11,-,TRBV27,TRBJ1-5,TGTGCCAGCAGATCCAATCAGCCCCAGCATTTT,CASRSNQPQHF
-,17,-,TRBV7-8,TRBJ1-1,TGTGCCAGCAGCTTCGACCTTACCGGGGGGCGCGACACTGAAGCTTTCTTT,CASSFDLTGGRDTEAFF
-,15,-,TRBV5-6,TRBJ2-6,TGTGCCAGCAGCAGCGGGACAGCTGGGGCCAACGTCCTGACTTTC,CASSSGTAGANVLTF
-,16,-,TRBV27,TRBJ2-2,TGTGCCAGCAGTTCCCGGGCTACGGGCAACACCGGGGAGCTGTTTTTT,CASSSRATGNTGELFF
-,16,-,TRBV4-1,TRBJ2-2,TGCGCCAGCAGCCAAGCATTATACGGTGGGGCCGGAGAGCTGTTTTTT,CASSQALYGGAGELFF
-,11,few,TRBV5-1,TRBJ2-5,TGCGCCAGCAGCTTGTCAGAGACCCAGTACTTC,CASSLSETQYF
-,13,-,TRBV15,TRBJ1-2,TGTGCCACCAGCGGAAAGACACGAGAAGGCTACACCTTC,CATSGKTREGYTF
-,15,-,TRBV7-3,TRBJ2-1,TGTGCCAGCAACTTAACTCTAGCCCCTCTGTCTGAGCAGTTCTTC,CASNLTLAPLSEQFF
-,12,-,TRBV30,TRBJ2-1,TGTGCCTGGAGTGTTGGGCCGAATGAGCAGTTCTTC,CAWSVGPNEQFF
TRBD2,16,few,TRBV7-9,TRBJ2-1,TGTGCCAGCAGTCCTACACAGACTAGCGGGGGGCGTGAGCAGTTCTTC,CASSPTQTSGGREQFF
-,10,-,TRBV30,TRBJ1-2,TGTGCCTCAACGACCGGGGGCTACACCTTC,CASTTGGYTF
TRBD1,17,-,TRBV7-9,TRBJ2-1,TGTGCCAGCAGCTCGGAACCGGGACAGGGGCCTTACAATGAGCAGTTCTTC,CASSSEPGQGPYNEQFF
-,14,-,TRBV13,TRBJ2-3,TGTGCCAGCAGCCCACCGGGGGCCACAGATACGCAGTATTTT,CASSPPGATDTQYF
-,13,-,TRBV13,TRBJ2-5,TGTGCCAGCAGCCAGGAATTGAGGGAGACCCAGTACTTC,CASSQELRETQYF